The 22 T cell receptor beta chains below all came from one sample that was sequenced in a study of OX40 agonist ivuxolimab in advanced cancers. Measured with immunoSEQ multiplex PCR; TCRdb has only the in-frame clones, and not every one. The repertoire holds approximately 70,000 clones, with approximately 90% as singletons. The sequencing here drew on CD4+ or CD8+ T cells sorted from blood, taken in a trial of the OX40 agonist ivuxolimab. Receptor source: an adult with an advanced solid tumor such as melanoma, head and neck, liver or kidney cancer.

This clone has just one count. The chain combines TRBV15 with TRBJ2-1, with D perhaps assigned TRBD1 or TRBD2 (5 bases each). V lost 0 bases to trimming and J lost 4 bases, with 19 bases between them. The length of the CDR3 is 18 residues. Germline CDR1 and CDR2: LNHNV and YYDKDF (reference sequence). CDR3 sequence reads: CATSRDMWGTKDYNEQFF. As DNA, the CDR3 is TGTGCCACCAGCAGAGATATGTGGGGGACCAAGGATTACAATGAGCAGTTCTTC.

The chain has TRBV5-4 and TRBJ2-7, with D hard to call. The CDR3 consists of 13 residues. Germline V lookup: CDR1 SGHNT, CDR2 YYREEE (reference sequence). V was trimmed by 0 bases and J by 3 bases, leaving 7 bases between them. Written as DNA, the CDR3 is TGTGCCAGCAGCTTGGAGGTTGACTACGAGCAGTACTTC. Translated, it gives CASSLEVDYEQYF.

This clone was detected only once. This chain joins TRBV6-1 and TRBJ2-2; 7 bases are shared with TRBD2. There are 13 residues in the CDR3. Germline CDR1 reads MNHNS; CDR2 reads SASEGT. With V trimmed by 6 bases and J by 5 bases, 3 bases remained unmatched. The CDR3 bases are TGTGCCAGCAGGGGACTATTGACCGGGGAGCTGTTTTTT. It translates to CASRGLLTGELFF.

The rearrangement links TRBV27 to TRBJ2-5, with D uncertain. Per the germline V gene, CDR1 is MNHEY and CDR2 is SMNVEV (reference sequence). Trimming took off 5 bases at V and 2 bases at J, with 15 bases between the two ends. The CDR3 contains 15 residues. The CDR3 protein is CASSPRAISQETQYF. CDR3 bases: TGTGCCAGCAGTCCCCGTGCTATCTCGCAAGAGACCCAGTACTTC.

The chain employs TRBV4-1 and TRBJ1-5; the D gene is possibly TRBD1 (5 bases). CDR1 MGHRA and CDR2 YSYEKL come from the germline V gene. This CDR3 is built from 15 residues. The V and J ends lost 3 bases and 2 bases respectively, with 11 bases between them. The CDR3 bases are TGCGCCAGCAGCCAGCTTGGGGGGGGCAATCAGCCCCAGCATTTT. Translating it yields CASSQLGGGNQPQHF.

Regarding this clone: An end of the junction differs from the germline gene, which may be a read error. Other DNA sequences within the sample encode an identical CDR3. The chain recombines TRBV11-3 with TRBJ2-7, with 13 positions matching TRBD2. The CDR3 covers 17 residues. Germline V CDR1 and CDR2: SGHNT, YENEEA. CDR3 loop: CASSLERTSGSAYEQYF. DNA for the CDR3: TGTGCCAGCAGCCTAGAACGGACTAGCGGGAGTGCGTACGAGCAGTACTTC.

The chain combines TRBV27 with TRBJ2-2; D might be TRBD1 (7 bases). CDR3 length: 15 amino acids. Germline V CDR1 and CDR2: MNHEY, SMNVEV (reference sequence). Trimming cost V 0 bases and J 5 bases, with 10 bases left between them. The CDR3 nucleotides are TGTGCCAGCAGTTTATCGGAGGGGGCGACCGGGGAGCTGTTTTTT. It translates to CASSLSEGATGELFF.

The V call is TRBV18, the J call TRBJ1-3, with TRBD1 matching over 8 bases. The CDR3 length is 16 residues. Trimming took 3 bases from V and 0 from J; bases not matched to a gene: 4. From germline, CDR1 is KGHSH and CDR2 LQKENI. DNA of the CDR3: TGTGCCAGCTCACCGGGACAGGCCTTCTCTGGAAACACCATATATTTT. Its protein is CASSPGQAFSGNTIYF.

The CDR3 DNA sequence: TGTGCCAGCAGTGGCGGACTAGCGGCCGTCAGCTCCTACAATGAGCAGTTCTTC. Translation gives CASSGGLAAVSSYNEQFF. The chain joins TRBV27 to TRBJ2-1; 10 bases line up with TRBD2. Trimming cost V 5 bases and J 0 bases; bases outside gene matches: 10. The CDR3 runs to 18 residues. Germline loops: CDR1 MNHEY, CDR2 SMNVEV (reference sequence).

The chain combines TRBV27 with TRBJ2-1; 11 bases are shared with TRBD2. CDR1 MNHEY and CDR2 SMNVEV come from the germline V gene (reference sequence). This CDR3 region has 16 residues. The J segment lost 7 bases and the V segment lost 5 bases, leaving 10 bases of the junction unmatched. CDR3 DNA sequence: TGTGCCAGCAGTCGTCCCTCGGGACTAGCGGAAAATGAGCAGTTCTTC. It specifies CASSRPSGLAENEQFF.

The V gene is TRBV18, the J gene TRBJ2-7; D is ambiguous. Germline V lookup: CDR1 KGHSH, CDR2 LQKENI. V was pared by 4 bases and J by 3 bases, with 7 bases between. This CDR3 has 12 residues. As DNA, the CDR3 is TGTGCCAGCTCACTAGACCTCTACGAGCAGTACTTC. Its translation is CASSLDLYEQYF.

This chain uses TRBV11-2 with TRBJ2-7; TRBD1 matches at 8 bases. CDR3 length: 13 residues. The V gene's germline CDR1 is SGHAT and CDR2 FQNNGV. Trimming took 2 bases from V and 3 from J; bases not matched to a gene: 0. CDR3 loop: CASSLTGGYEQYF. The CDR3 bases are TGTGCCAGCAGCTTAACAGGGGGCTACGAGCAGTACTTC.

This chain connects TRBV27 to TRBJ2-7; a possible D gene is TRBD1 (5 bases). Germline values: CDR1 MNHEY, CDR2 SMNVEV (reference sequence). V was shortened by 6 bases and J by 3 bases, with 18 bases between the two germline ends. The CDR3 has 15 amino acids. CDR3 DNA sequence: TGTGCCAGCAGCCCGATGGTGGGGCAGATCTACGAGCAGTACTTC. Protein sequence: CASSPMVGQIYEQYF.

The rearrangement joins TRBV5-1 to TRBJ2-1; D is possibly TRBD2 (6 bases). The V end lost 0 bases, the J end lost 0 bases, and 10 bases lay between the germline ends. The CDR3 length is 16 residues. The germline CDR1 and CDR2 sequences are SGHRS and YFSETQ. This CDR3 is CASSLAATSSYNEQFF. The CDR3, as DNA: TGCGCCAGCAGCTTGGCAGCGACTAGCTCCTACAATGAGCAGTTCTTC.

This clone was detected a few times. V and J are TRBV10-3 and TRBJ1-1; 7 positions agree with TRBD1. CDR3 length equals 12 residues. Looked up from germline, CDR1 is ENHRY and CDR2 is SYGVKD. V dropped 3 bases and J dropped 11; count of bases not matched to a gene: 6. CDR3 in amino acids: CAISDTGVSAFF. DNA for the CDR3: TGTGCCATCAGTGACACAGGGGTGAGTGCTTTCTTT.

This clone has just a few counts. The gene calls are TRBV5-1 and TRBJ2-7; the D call may be TRBD1 or TRBD2 (5 bases each). The CDR3 is 13 residues long. The germline V gene encodes CDR1 SGHRS and CDR2 YFSETQ. V was cut by 1 base and J by 6 bases, with 11 bases left in between. Written as DNA, the CDR3 is TGCGCCAGCAGCTTGAATGAGAGGGGCGAGCAGTACTTC. This gives the protein CASSLNERGEQYF.

V and J are TRBV19 and TRBJ1-5; a possible D gene is TRBD1 (5 bases). Germline loops: CDR1 LNHDA, CDR2 SQIVND (reference sequence). The CDR3 contains 17 residues. The V end was cut by 7 bases, the J end by 1 base, with 20 bases between. CDR3 nucleotide sequence: TGTGCCAGTATGGGGACCGTCGGGTCAGGGAGCAATCAGCCCCAGCATTTT. Protein: CASMGTVGSGSNQPQHF.

The V gene is TRBV5-1, the J gene TRBJ1-1, with TRBD1 identical over 8 bases. Germline CDR1 and CDR2: SGHRS and YFSETQ. The CDR3 contains 15 residues. With 4 bases clipped from V and 6 bases from J, the junction kept 11 bases outside the gene matches. CDR3 in amino acids: CASSPSYGQGAEAFF. The CDR3 nucleotides read TGCGCCAGCAGCCCCTCATACGGACAGGGCGCTGAAGCTTTCTTT.

V and J are TRBV7-3 and TRBJ2-1; 14 bases are a match to TRBD2. Trimming at V came to 5 bases and at J to 6 bases, leaving 6 bases not matched to a gene. This CDR3 region has 16 residues. Germline V lookup: CDR1 SGHTA, CDR2 FQGTGA. CDR3 bases: TGTGCCAGCAGCACGACCGGGACTAGCGGGAGCAATGAGCAGTTCTTC. This translates into CASSTTGTSGSNEQFF.

This clone was recorded once. The CDR3 DNA is TGCAGCGCGAACAGGGGCGCCACTGAAGCTTTCTTT. This translates into CSANRGATEAFF. This chain uses TRBV29-1 with TRBJ1-1, with 7 bases fitting TRBD1. The germline CDR1 and CDR2 sequences are SQVTM and ANQGSEA. With 7 bases clipped from V and 4 bases from J, the junction kept 6 bases outside the gene matches. The CDR3 runs 12 residues.

The gene calls are TRBV19 and TRBJ2-7; TRBD2 might be the D (6 bases). This CDR3 comprises 14 residues. Trimming took 5 bases from V and 1 from J, leaving 12 bases between them. The germline gives CDR1 LNHDA, CDR2 SQIVND (reference sequence). The CDR3 reads CASSLSGSSYEQYF. The CDR3 nucleotides read TGTGCCAGTAGTCTCTCCGGGAGTTCCTACGAGCAGTACTTC.

CDR3 DNA sequence: TGTGCCAGTAGTAAGGAGGACAGGGCCTTCGGGGATACGCAGTATTTT. Its protein product is CASSKEDRAFGDTQYF. V and J are TRBV19 and TRBJ2-3; 8 bases align to TRBD1. V shed 4 bases and J 6 bases; nucleotides not matched to a gene: 12. CDR1 LNHDA and CDR2 SQIVND come from the germline V gene (reference sequence). This CDR3 region has 16 residues.